The 26 T cell receptor beta chains in this list originate from one sample, sequenced in a study of neurological immune-mediated disorders. TCRdb re-called the 5' RACE reads with MiXCR, one entry per CDR3 protein. This sample yields 55,000 to 70,000 distinct CDR3 sequences, of which roughly 4.8% are seen a single time; roughly 3.2% belongs to the top ten. Sample: PBMCs. These TCRs come from a woman aged 50 to 60 with multiple sclerosis.

The genes are TRBV9 and TRBJ2-1; D possibly corresponds to TRBD1 (6 bases). Germline CDR1 reads SGDLS; CDR2 reads YYNGEE. Trimming took 4 bases from V and 10 from J, leaving 9 bases between them. The CDR3 consists of 11 residues. CDR3 in amino acids: CASSTTGEQFF. CDR3 sequence (DNA): TGTGCCAGCAGCACTACAGGGGAGCAGTTCTTC.

This clonotype was seen a few times. Just one base apart from a much larger clone, this may be a read error. The chain carries TRBV5-1 and TRBJ1-4; D might be TRBD1 (5 bases). This CDR3 comprises 15 residues. CDR1 is SGHRS, CDR2 YFSETQ, per germline. V lost 1 base and J lost 8, with 15 bases in between. CDR3 in DNA: TGCGCCAGCAGCTTGCAGGACACCGGCGGCGAAAAACTGTTTTTT. It is translated as CASSLQDTGGEKLFF.

This clonotype was detected a few times. CDR3 coding DNA: TGCAGTGCTAACCGTGTGGGCAGGGGCCCAGATACGCAGTATTTT. This encodes CSANRVGRGPDTQYF. The rearrangement joins TRBV20-1 to TRBJ2-3, with D possibly matching TRBD1 (6 bases). This CDR3 spans 15 amino acids. V lost 4 bases, J lost 4 bases, and 18 bases lay in between. CDR1 DFQATT and CDR2 SNEGSKA come from the germline V gene (reference sequence).

The chain uses TRBV6-6 and TRBJ2-7; D call uncertain. CDR1 is MNHNY, CDR2 SVGAGI, per germline (reference sequence). CDR3 length equals 12 residues. V gave up 5 bases and J gave up 10 bases, with 15 bases separating them. The CDR3 reads CASSKPRRIQYF. The CDR3 DNA sequence: TGTGCCAGCAGTAAGCCTCGAAGGATTCAGTACTTC.

This clonotype was found many times. The gene calls are TRBV7-3 and TRBJ2-1; no clear D gene. The germline V gene has CDR1 SGHTA and CDR2 FQGTGA. The CDR3 sequence is 15 residues long. V lost 1 base and J lost 1, with 8 bases in between. The CDR3 is CASSLNTLSYNEQFF. CDR3 coding DNA: TGTGCCAGCAGCTTAAACACCCTATCCTACAATGAGCAGTTCTTC.

V usage is TRBV5-1 and J usage is TRBJ2-3; 7 bases line up with TRBD1. The ends lost 0 bases at V and 4 bases at J; junction bases unmatched: 5. CDR3 length: 15 residues. Germline values: CDR1 SGHRS, CDR2 YFSETQ. CDR3 sequence (DNA): TGCGCCAGCAGCTTGGAAGGGGGCTTCGCAGATACGCAGTATTTT. Its protein product is CASSLEGGFADTQYF. The full variable domain, rest sourced from reference TRBV5-1 and TRBJ2-3, is KAGVTQTPRYLIKTRGQQVTLSCSPISGHRSVSWYQQTPGQGLQFLFEYFSETQRNKGNFPGRFSGRQFSNSRSEMNVSTLELGDSALYLCASSLEGGFADTQYFGPGTRLTVL.

This clonotype was picked up a small number of times. The chain links TRBV7-2 to TRBJ2-5; 7 bases are a match to TRBD1. The CDR3 is 14 residues long. Germline V gives CDR1 SGHTA, CDR2 FQGNSA. With V trimmed by 5 bases and J by 2 bases, 5 bases remained unmatched. The CDR3 region is CASSAQGVQETQYF. CDR3 nucleotide sequence: TGTGCCAGCAGCGCCCAGGGGGTACAAGAGACCCAGTACTTC.

This clonotype was found many times. The V gene is TRBV28, the J gene TRBJ2-7; possible D gene TRBD2, 6 bases. Germline CDR1 is MDHEN and CDR2 is SYDVKM. The CDR3 has 15 residues. V shed 4 bases and J shed 1 base, with 14 bases lying between them. The DNA for the CDR3 is TGTGCCAGCAGTTCCACCTGGCGGGGTTCCTACGAGCAGTACTTC. It encodes CASSSTWRGSYEQYF.

This clonotype appeared once. At one of its ends the junction is not consistent with the germline gene, which may arise from a read error. The chain couples TRBV20-1 to TRBJ1-5; the D gene is possibly TRBD1 (6 bases). The CDR3 consists of 17 residues. The germline CDR1 and CDR2 sequences are DFQATT and SNEGSKA (reference sequence). CDR3: CSAGDLRGGESNQPQNF. Written as DNA, the CDR3 is TGCAGTGCTGGAGATCTCAGGGGAGGGGAGAGCAATCAGCCCCAGAATTTT.

This clonotype was counted many times. This chain joins TRBV7-2 and TRBJ1-5, with D hard to call. Between the trimmed V and J ends, which lost 1 base and 3 bases, there was a span of 7 bases. The germline V gene has CDR1 SGHTA and CDR2 FQGNSA. The length of the CDR3 is 14 residues. The CDR3: CASSLGHFNQPQHF. In nucleotides, the CDR3 is TGTGCCAGCAGCTTAGGGCATTTCAATCAGCCCCAGCATTTT. Supplemented by reference TRBV7-2 and TRBJ1-5, the full variable domain reads GAGVSQSPSNKVTEKGKDVELRCDPISGHTALYWYRQSLGQGLEFLIYFQGNSAPDKSGLPSDRFSAERTGGSVSTLTIQRTQQEDSAVYLCASSLGHFNQPQHFGDGTRLSIL.

In its sample, this clonotype was seen many times. The rearrangement uses TRBV6-2 or TRBV6-3 and TRBJ2-1; D is perhaps TRBD1 (6 bases). The V end was cut by 4 bases, the J end by 15 bases, with 10 bases between. Germline V gene sequence: CDR1 MNHEY, CDR2 SVGEGT. This CDR3 is built from 10 residues. The CDR3 spells CASSSGTPFF. CDR3 DNA sequence: TGTGCCAGCAGTTCCGGGACACCGTTCTTC.

There are many counts of this clonotype. This sequence joins TRBV6-6 and TRBJ1-5; no definite D call. The CDR3 contains 14 residues. V shed 7 bases and J shed 2 bases, with 12 bases lying between them. The germline gives CDR1 MNHNY, CDR2 SVGAGI (reference sequence). CDR3 in amino acids: CASTRSEGNQPQHF. For the CDR3, the DNA is TGTGCCAGCACCCGATCGGAAGGCAATCAGCCCCAGCATTTT.

This clonotype was seen at least ten times. The chain recombines TRBV14 with TRBJ1-1; no clear D. Germline V gives CDR1 SGHDN, CDR2 FVKESK. With 4 bases removed from V and 0 bases from J, the gap between germline ends came to 18 bases. The CDR3 extends over 17 amino acids. The CDR3 sequence is CASSPWETRHMNTEAFF. Here the CDR3 DNA reads TGTGCCAGCAGCCCTTGGGAGACTCGACATATGAACACTGAAGCTTTCTTT.

This clonotype was counted at least ten times. The genes are TRBV24-1 and TRBJ2-5; D ambiguous. The CDR3 has 15 residues. Germline values: CDR1 KGHDR, CDR2 SFDVKD. V was trimmed by 3 bases and J by 0 bases, leaving 10 bases between them. CDR3 residues: CATSDGRRYQETQYF. In DNA form, the CDR3 reads TGTGCCACCAGTGATGGACGCAGGTACCAAGAGACCCAGTACTTC.

This clonotype was counted at least ten times. The V call is TRBV12-3 or TRBV12-4, the J call TRBJ1-5, with TRBD1 identical over 7 bases. The length of the CDR3 is 15 residues. J lost 3 bases, V lost 6 bases, and 8 bases had no gene match. The DNA of the CDR3 is TGTGCCAGCAGCGCCAGGGGGTGGACCAATCAGCCCCAGCATTTT. This encodes CASSARGWTNQPQHF.

The table lists this clonotype with a count of one. No conserved phenylalanine or tryptophan is present at the end of the CDR3, so a read error is the likely explanation. The chain has TRBV7-9 and TRBJ1-2; a possible D gene is TRBD1 (5 bases). Per the germline V gene, CDR1 is SEHNR and CDR2 is FQNEAQ (reference sequence). The V end lost 0 bases, the J end lost 4 bases, and 9 bases lay between the germline ends. This CDR3 is built from 14 residues. The CDR3 region is CASSLADTFYGYTN. The CDR3 DNA sequence: TGTGCCAGCAGCTTAGCGGACACTTTCTATGGCTACACCAAC.

This clonotype has at least ten counts. This sequence joins TRBV20-1 and TRBJ1-6; TRBD1 matches 7 bases. CDR1 and CDR2 (germline): DFQATT, SNEGSKA (reference sequence). The J segment lost 8 bases and the V segment lost 3 bases, leaving 7 bases of the junction unmatched. This CDR3 is 14 amino acids long. CDR3 region: CSARGGQWDSPLHF. CDR3 bases: TGCAGTGCTAGGGGGGGACAGTGGGATTCACCCCTCCACTTT.

At least ten counts were recorded for this clonotype. The rearrangement joins TRBV9 to TRBJ1-6; D unclear. There are 16 residues in the CDR3. The V and J ends lost 0 bases and 10 bases respectively, with 17 bases between them. CDR1 is SGDLS, CDR2 YYNGEE, per germline. The CDR3 nucleotides are TGTGCCAGCAGCGTAGCCATGAAGGGTACCGACTCACCCCTCCACTTT. This encodes CASSVAMKGTDSPLHF.

There are many counts of this clonotype. The chain joins TRBV28 to TRBJ2-1, with unresolved D. From germline, CDR1 is MDHEN and CDR2 SYDVKM. The CDR3 covers 15 residues. With 6 bases removed from V and 0 bases from J, the gap between germline ends came to 12 bases. Written as DNA, the CDR3 is TGTGCCAGCAGGCGTCCGGCCGGCTCCTACAATGAGCAGTTCTTC. This codes for CASRRPAGSYNEQFF.

Concerning this clonotype itself: A read error may explain this, as a much larger clone is one base away. The chain links TRBV7-2 to TRBJ1-1; TRBD1 might be the D (5 bases). Germline V CDR1 and CDR2: SGHTA, FQGNSA. The length of the CDR3 is 14 residues. CDR3 amino acids: CVSSLEWDPPRAFF. The CDR3 nucleotides read TGTGTCAGCAGCTTAGAGTGGGACCCACCCCGGGCTTTCTTT.

This clonotype was picked up many times. The chain uses TRBV7-9 and TRBJ1-5, with a weak D call TRBD1 (5 bases). The CDR3 runs 13 residues. Trimming cost V 2 bases and J 6 bases, with 8 bases left between them. Germline-derived CDR1 and CDR2 are SEHNR and FQNEAQ (reference sequence). Here the CDR3 reads CASSLRDGQPQHF. CDR3 bases: TGTGCCAGCAGCTTAAGGGACGGTCAGCCCCAGCATTTT.

Many counts were recorded for this clonotype. CDR3 sequence: CSARVPAASTDTQYF. The CDR3 bases are TGCAGTGCTAGAGTCCCAGCGGCTAGCACAGATACGCAGTATTTT. V is TRBV20-1 and J is TRBJ2-3, with D tentatively TRBD2 (5 bases). CDR1 is DFQATT, CDR2 SNEGSKA, per germline (reference sequence). Trimming stripped 1 base from V and 0 bases from J, with 11 bases between. The CDR3 loop spans 15 amino acids.

In this sample, this clonotype turned up many times. The chain employs TRBV28 and TRBJ2-7; D not certain. The V end lost 10 bases, the J end lost 0 bases, and 10 bases lay between the germline ends. The CDR3 covers 12 residues. Germline assignment: CDR1 MDHEN and CDR2 SYDVKM. CDR3 loop: CATIRSSYEQYF. The CDR3 region has the DNA TGTGCCACCATTAGGAGCTCCTACGAGCAGTACTTC.

This clonotype was counted only a few times. The V and J genes are TRBV10-3 and TRBJ2-3, with 8 bases fitting TRBD2. Trimming at V came to 3 bases and at J to 0 bases, leaving 8 bases not matched to a gene. Germline values: CDR1 ENHRY, CDR2 SYGVKD. The CDR3 extends over 17 amino acids. The DNA for the CDR3 is TGTGCCATCAGTGACTCCGGGGGGGTTTCTAGCACAGATACGCAGTATTTT. As protein: CAISDSGGVSSTDTQYF.

This clonotype was counted a few times. The chain links TRBV29-1 to TRBJ2-1, with D possibly TRBD2 on 6 matching bases. The germline V gene encodes CDR1 SQVTM and CDR2 ANQGSEA. Trimming took off 3 bases at V and 3 bases at J, with 9 bases between the two ends. CDR3 length: 13 residues. CDR3 residues: CSVDGGVYNEQFF. For the CDR3, the DNA is TGCAGCGTTGACGGGGGTGTCTACAATGAGCAGTTCTTC.

In its sample, this clonotype was seen many times. The V and J genes are TRBV5-1 and TRBJ2-1; D remains unclear. The CDR3 length is 14 residues. Trimming pared 0 bases from V and 8 bases from J, leaving 12 bases between. Germline assignment: CDR1 SGHRS and CDR2 YFSETQ. CDR3 nucleotides: TGCGCCAGCAGCTTGGGTCGGCCGCCGGATGAGCAGTTCTTC. Residues: CASSLGRPPDEQFF.